The 14 T cell receptor beta chains below all came from one sample that was sequenced in a study of T cell repertoires in cytomegalovirus infection. From the reads, TCRdb called clonotypes with MiXCR, one entry per CDR3 protein. The data contain some 400,000 distinct CDR3 sequences, roughly 31% of them singletons. Sequencing was carried out using PBMCs. All receptors derive from a human donor in good health (CMV status not recorded). Some clones in this sample may be carry-over from other donors' samples.

Note on this clonotype: A read error is possible here, since a much larger clone lies one base away. Since the CDR3 does not end with the conserved phenylalanine or tryptophan, this likely comes from a read error. This chain links TRBV7-2 with TRBJ1-5, with D possibly TRBD1 on 6 matching bases. CDR1 SGHTA and CDR2 FQGNSA come from the germline V gene. Trimming stripped 3 bases from V and 3 bases from J, with 9 bases between. The CDR3 runs 14 residues. The CDR3 sequence is CASSFGQLNQPQHC. CDR3 DNA sequence: TGTGCCAGCAGCTTCGGACAGCTCAATCAGCCCCAGCATTGT.

This clonotype has more than one count but fewer than ten. This chain joins TRBV27 and TRBJ1-2, with D possibly being TRBD1 (5 bases). CDR1 and CDR2 (germline): MNHEY, SMNVEV (reference sequence). This CDR3 has 17 amino acids. Deletions cut 4 bases from V and 4 bases from J, with 22 bases between. The CDR3 here is CASSSPIRDGLLYGYTF. In DNA, the CDR3 is TGTGCCAGCAGTTCACCGATACGGGACGGCCTCCTCTATGGCTACACCTTC.

This clonotype was counted only a few times. In nucleotides, the CDR3 is TGCAGTGCTAGTGGAGCGGGACTCTACAATGAGCAGTTCTTC. Its protein is CSASGAGLYNEQFF. The chain has TRBV20-1 and TRBJ2-1; TRBD2 matches at 7 bases. The junction had 5 bases not matched to a gene; V was cut back by 3 bases and J by 3 bases. Germline V lookup: CDR1 DFQATT, CDR2 SNEGSKA (reference sequence). This CDR3 region has 14 residues.

This clonotype has a count of ten or more. The chain couples TRBV7-6 to TRBJ2-5; maybe TRBD2 (6 bases). CDR3 length: 14 residues. Trimming took 5 bases from V and 0 from J, leaving 10 bases between them. Germline V gene lookup returns CDR1 SGHVS and CDR2 FNYEAQ. This chain's CDR3 is CASSLRDYQETQYF. The CDR3 coding sequence is TGTGCCAGCAGCCTAAGGGACTACCAAGAGACCCAGTACTTC.

About this clonotype itself: One junction end does not reproduce the germline sequence, and a read error may be involved. This chain links TRBV5-4 with TRBJ1-6; D may be TRBD1 (5 bases). The CDR3 consists of 15 residues. The germline CDR1 and CDR2 sequences are SGHNT and YYREEE (reference sequence). The CDR3 sequence: CASSGAGTGTSPFHF. In DNA, the CDR3 is TGTGCCAGCAGCGGAGCCGGGACGGGGACTTCACCCTTCCACTTT.

The chain combines TRBV7-2 with TRBJ1-5, with 7 bases that match TRBD1. CDR3 length: 19 amino acids. Germline assignment: CDR1 SGHTA and CDR2 FQGNSA. With 4 bases clipped from V and 0 bases from J, the junction kept 15 bases outside the gene matches. The CDR3 DNA reads as TGTGCCAGCAGCTCCCCCCCCGGGACAGTATCTGATAGCAATCAGCCCCAGCATTTT. This translates into CASSSPPGTVSDSNQPQHF.

This clonotype came up many times. V usage is TRBV7-6 and J usage is TRBJ1-5, with D perhaps TRBD1 (5 bases). From germline, CDR1 is SGHVS and CDR2 FNYEAQ. V lost 8 bases, J lost 4 bases, and 12 bases lay in between. There are 13 residues in the CDR3. For the CDR3, the DNA is TGTGCCAGCGCCCAGACAGAAAATCAGCCCCAGCATTTT. Encoded protein: CASAQTENQPQHF.

The gene calls are TRBV14 and TRBJ2-3, with D possibly being TRBD2 (5 bases). This CDR3 has 15 residues. V lost 3 bases and J lost 2, with 12 bases in between. Germline V lookup: CDR1 SGHDN, CDR2 FVKESK. The CDR3 DNA follows: TGTGCCAGCAGCCATCGGGGAGACCCCACAGATACGCAGTATTTT. Translation gives CASSHRGDPTDTQYF. Filled out from reference TRBV14 and TRBJ2-3, the complete variable domain reads EAGVTQFPSHSVIEKGQTVTLRCDPISGHDNLYWYRRVMGKEIKFLLHFVKESKQDESGMPNNRFLAERTGGTYSTLKVQPAELEDSGVYFCASSHRGDPTDTQYFGPGTRLTVL.

CDR3 sequence (DNA): TGTGCCAGCTCTCTTTTTGGGGGTGCTGAAGCTTTCTTT. Its protein product is CASSLFGGAEAFF. The rearrangement uses TRBV7-8 and TRBJ1-1; tentative D call: TRBD1 (5 bases). V was shortened by 8 bases and J by 6 bases, with 16 bases between the two germline ends. The V gene's germline CDR1 is SGHVS and CDR2 FQNEAQ. This CDR3 comprises 13 residues. Full variable domain (missing parts from reference TRBV7-8 and TRBJ1-1): GAGVSQSPRYKVAKRGQDVALRCDPISGHVSLFWYQQALGQGPEFLTYFQNEAQLDKSGLPSDRFFAERPEGSVSTLKIQRTQQEDSAVYLCASSLFGGAEAFFGQGTRLTVV.

V gene TRBV5-1 combines with J gene TRBJ1-1, with D perhaps matching TRBD1 (6 bases). Germline V gene sequence: CDR1 SGHRS, CDR2 YFSETQ. V was cut by 4 bases and J by 1 base, with 11 bases left in between. The CDR3 has 14 amino acids. The CDR3 bases are TGCGCCAGCAGCCGCGGACAGACGAACACTGAAGCTTTCTTT. This encodes CASSRGQTNTEAFF.

This rearrangement joins TRBV4-1 to TRBJ2-7, with D possibly matching TRBD1 (5 bases). Germline lookup yields CDR1 MGHRA and CDR2 YSYEKL. Between the trimmed V and J ends, which lost 3 bases and 5 bases, there was a span of 11 bases. The CDR3 runs 13 residues. CDR3 sequence: CASSHALGDEQYF. In DNA form, the CDR3 reads TGCGCCAGCAGCCACGCGCTAGGGGACGAGCAGTACTTC.

The CDR3 region has the DNA TGTGCCAGCAGTTTATTTAATGAGCAGTTCTTC. It yields the protein CASSLFNEQFF. This rearrangement joins TRBV12-3 or TRBV12-4 to TRBJ2-1; D is uncertain. The CDR3 is 11 amino acids. Trimming left V 2 bases short and J 7 bases short, with 3 bases between.

This clonotype was observed at least ten times. The J gene is TRBJ2-5, the V gene TRBV7-2, with 9 bases fitting TRBD2. The length of the CDR3 is 19 residues. Germline CDR1 is SGHTA and CDR2 is FQGNSA. V gave up 5 bases and J gave up 4 bases; unmatched junction bases: 20. The CDR3 reads CASSLGAPASGARGETQYF. DNA for the CDR3: TGTGCCAGCAGCCTCGGGGCGCCCGCTAGCGGGGCTAGGGGAGAGACCCAGTACTTC.

The chain recombines TRBV12-3 or TRBV12-4 with TRBJ2-5; 11 positions agree with TRBD2. This CDR3 contains 16 residues. V gave up 7 bases and J gave up 5 bases; unmatched junction bases: 12. In DNA, the CDR3 is TGTGCCAGCACCATGCGTAGCGGGGGGGCAGAGGAGACCCAGTACTTC. Its translation is CASTMRSGGAEETQYF.